This T cell receptor beta chain emerged from a study of blood T cell repertoires in COVID-19. Authors' analysis steps: Estimation of nucleated cell counts was performed using reference gene primer amplification. Clones were read by immunoSEQ multiplex PCR, and TCRdb kept only the in-frame ones, dropping some. That table is the source of V, J and clone size, and D and trimming were worked out from the DNA. The table lists around 200,000 clones, around four fifths of them singletons. The length of the CDR3 is 13 residues. V was trimmed by 8 bases and J by 7 bases, leaving 17 bases between them. Germline assignment: CDR1 ENHRY and CDR2 SYGVKD.

This receptor was taken from a man aged 50 to 59 with active or convalescent COVID-19. Sequencing was performed on peripheral blood. This chain joins TRBV10-3 and TRBJ1-2; D gene ambiguous. The CDR3 is CAIGREISTGYTF. CDR3 bases: TGTGCCATCGGAAGGGAGATCTCTACTGGCTACACCTTC.